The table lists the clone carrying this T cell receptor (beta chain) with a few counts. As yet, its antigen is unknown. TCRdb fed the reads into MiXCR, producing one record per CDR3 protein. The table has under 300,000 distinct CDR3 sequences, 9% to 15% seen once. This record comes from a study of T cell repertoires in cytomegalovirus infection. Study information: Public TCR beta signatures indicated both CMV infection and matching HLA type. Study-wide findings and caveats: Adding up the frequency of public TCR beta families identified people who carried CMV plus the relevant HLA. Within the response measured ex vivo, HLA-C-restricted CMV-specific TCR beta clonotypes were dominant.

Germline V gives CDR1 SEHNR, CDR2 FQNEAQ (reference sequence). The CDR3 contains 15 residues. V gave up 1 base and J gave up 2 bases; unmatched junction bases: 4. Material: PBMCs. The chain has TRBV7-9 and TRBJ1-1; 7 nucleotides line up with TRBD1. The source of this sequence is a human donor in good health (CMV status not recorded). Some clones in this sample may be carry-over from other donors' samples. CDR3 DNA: TGTGCCAGCAGCTTAGTAGGACAGGCCAACACTGAAGCTTTCTTT. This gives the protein CASSLVGQANTEAFF.